A selection of T cell receptor beta chains follows, all from one sample in a study of T cell responses to AZD1222 COVID-19 vaccine. The repertoire was sequenced with immunoSEQ multiplex PCR; TCRdb's copy has only in-frame clones and lacks some. The sample consists of approximately 100,000 clones, 92% of them appearing once. Sample: peripheral blood, taken on day 0 of AZD1222 vaccination. All receptors come from an adult in good health. Both conserved end residues are part of each CDR3. A D gene is named only where the DNA matches it firmly. Only part of the rows carry a size: once, few, many, or a class if the clone is expanded.

abundance,v_gene,j_gene,d_gene,CDR3nt,CDR3aa
once,TRBV6-6,TRBJ1-5,-,TGTGCCAGCAGATACCAAGGGGAAGGCAATCAGCCCCAGCATTTT,CASRYQGEGNQPQHF
-,TRBV6-1,TRBJ2-5,TRBD2,TGTGCCAGCAGTGACGCTAGCGGGGCCCAGTACTTC,CASSDASGAQYF
-,TRBV24-1,TRBJ2-3,-,TGTGCCACCAGTGACCGGACTAACCCTAGCACAGATACGCAGTATTTT,CATSDRTNPSTDTQYF
-,TRBV10-3,TRBJ2-7,TRBD2,TGTGCCATCAGTGAGCGGGGGGGCTACGAGCAGTACTTC,CAISERGGYEQYF
-,TRBV6-5,TRBJ1-3,-,TGTGCCAGCACGCTTGGGGGAAACACCATATATTTT,CASTLGGNTIYF
-,TRBV20-1,TRBJ1-2,-,TGCAGTGCTAGAGAGGGGCAATCCTACACCTTC,CSAREGQSYTF
-,TRBV27,TRBJ2-7,-,TGTGCCAGCAGTCCGCGGGGAGGGGGCTACGAGCAGTACTTC,CASSPRGGGYEQYF
few,TRBV5-6,TRBJ2-5,TRBD2,TGTGCCAGCAGCCGCTACCGACTAGCAGCTTCTCAAGAGACCCAGTACTTC,CASSRYRLAASQETQYF
-,TRBV28,TRBJ2-2,-,TGTGCCAGCAGTCCCGCCCTCGGGGAGCTGTTTTTT,CASSPALGELFF
-,TRBV6-2/TRBV6-3,TRBJ1-3,-,TGTGCCAGCAGTTATTCGACCCGGAGCTCTGGAAACACCATATATTTT,CASSYSTRSSGNTIYF
once,TRBV3-1/TRBV3-2,TRBJ2-3,-,TGTGCCAGCAGCCAATCCGTAGGAGATACGCAGTATTTT,CASSQSVGDTQYF
-,TRBV4-3,TRBJ2-2,-,TGCGCCAGCAGCCAAGATCGTCAGGACACCGGGGAGCTGTTTTTT,CASSQDRQDTGELFF
-,TRBV30,TRBJ1-5,-,TGTGCCTGGAGTGCGGGGGCAGGGCAGCCCCAGCATTTT,CAWSAGAGQPQHF
-,TRBV5-1,TRBJ2-7,TRBD1,TGCGCCAGCAGCTTGGGGACAGGGGGTGAGCAGTACTTC,CASSLGTGGEQYF
few,TRBV19,TRBJ1-5,TRBD1,TGTGCCAGTAGTACGGGACAGCTCCAGCATTTT,CASSTGQLQHF
-,TRBV18,TRBJ1-1,TRBD1,TGTGCCAGCTCAAACAGGGGTCCCACTGAAGCTTTCTTT,CASSNRGPTEAFF
-,TRBV24-1,TRBJ2-5,-,TGTGCCACCAGTGATTTAGTGGTGGGGACCCAGTACTTC,CATSDLVVGTQYF
-,TRBV21-1,TRBJ1-2,-,TGTGCCAGCAGCTACAGGGTTTGGGGAGGCTACACCTTC,CASSYRVWGGYTF
-,TRBV6-5,TRBJ2-1,-,TGTGCCAGCAGCCCGGGGGACCATGAGCAGTTCTTC,CASSPGDHEQFF
-,TRBV5-1,TRBJ1-1,TRBD1,TGCGCCAGCAGCCCAGGGACAGGGGGAATTAAAACTGAAGCTTTCTTT,CASSPGTGGIKTEAFF
-,TRBV27,TRBJ1-5,-,TGTGCCAGCAGCCAGGGATCTGGCAATCAGCCCCAGCATTTT,CASSQGSGNQPQHF
-,TRBV19,TRBJ1-5,-,TGTGCCAGTAGACCTCAGGGAAATCAGCCCCAGCATTTT,CASRPQGNQPQHF
few,TRBV27,TRBJ2-1,TRBD2,TGTGCCAGCAGGACTAGCGGTTCCTACAATGAGCAGTTCTTC,CASRTSGSYNEQFF
-,TRBV25-1,TRBJ2-1,-,TGTGCCAGCAGTGAGATCGGCAGGGGTTCCAACAATGAGCAGTTCTTC,CASSEIGRGSNNEQFF
-,TRBV19,TRBJ1-2,-,TGTGCCAGTACCCACCGGGGCCCCAACTATGGCTACACCTTC,CASTHRGPNYGYTF
-,TRBV29-1,TRBJ2-6,-,TGCAGCGTTGAAGAGGGTCTCTCTGGGGCCAACGTCCTGACTTTC,CSVEEGLSGANVLTF
-,TRBV3-1/TRBV3-2,TRBJ1-2,-,TGTGCCAGCAGCCAAGATTTATCGGATCTCTATGGCTACACCTTC,CASSQDLSDLYGYTF
-,TRBV9,TRBJ2-2,TRBD2,TGTGCCAGCAGCGGACTAGCGGGGGGGCCCGGGGAGCTGTTTTTT,CASSGLAGGPGELFF
-,TRBV7-8,TRBJ2-2,-,TGTGCCAGCAGCTTAGTTTCCGCGAACACCGGGGAGCTGTTTTTT,CASSLVSANTGELFF
once,TRBV7-8,TRBJ1-4,-,TGTGCCAGCAGCCCCTTGTCCATCCCAGGAGAAGATGAAAAACTGTTTTTT,CASSPLSIPGEDEKLFF
-,TRBV24-1,TRBJ2-2,-,TGTGCCACCAGTGAAACAGGGTTCGGGGAGCTGTTTTTT,CATSETGFGELFF
-,TRBV7-9,TRBJ2-5,TRBD1,TGTGCCAGCAGCTCCCCCGCGGTATACAGGGGCGGAGAGACCCAGTACTTC,CASSSPAVYRGGETQYF
-,TRBV7-2,TRBJ2-3,-,TGTGCCAGCAGCTTAGAGCTTGTCCGAGCGGGCGTTGAAGATACGCAGTATTTT,CASSLELVRAGVEDTQYF
-,TRBV5-4,TRBJ1-4,TRBD1,TGTGCCAGCAGCCGGACAGGGTATAGAGAAAAACTGTTTTTT,CASSRTGYREKLFF
once,TRBV5-6,TRBJ1-4,TRBD1,TGTGCCAGCAGCGAAGACAGGGGAGGATGGGAAAAACTGTTTTTT,CASSEDRGGWEKLFF
-,TRBV6-1,TRBJ2-6,-,TGTGCCAGCAGTGATTTACCCCCCAACTCTGGGGCCAACGTCCTGACTTTC,CASSDLPPNSGANVLTF
-,TRBV6-2/TRBV6-3,TRBJ2-3,TRBD2,TGTGCCAGCAGTTACTACACTAGCGGCACAGATACGCAGTATTTT,CASSYYTSGTDTQYF
-,TRBV6-1,TRBJ1-4,-,TGTGCCAGCAGTGAACAGGTTACGCTTTCTGAAAAACTGTTTTTT,CASSEQVTLSEKLFF
-,TRBV12-5,TRBJ2-1,-,TGTGCTAGTGGTTTGGTACGCTGGGCGGGGAATGAGCAGTTCTTC,CASGLVRWAGNEQFF
-,TRBV12-3/TRBV12-4,TRBJ2-7,-,TGTGCCAGCAGTTTTAACAGGATGAACGAGCAGTACTTC,CASSFNRMNEQYF
-,TRBV15,TRBJ2-1,TRBD2,TGTGCCACCAGCACAAACCAAGCGGGAGAGTACTACAATGAGCAGTTCTTC,CATSTNQAGEYYNEQFF
-,TRBV6-2/TRBV6-3,TRBJ2-7,-,TGTGCCAGCAGTTACTCCTGGAGGTCCTACGAGCAGTACTTC,CASSYSWRSYEQYF
-,TRBV11-1,TRBJ2-2,-,TGTGCCAGCAGCCTGGTTGAGGTCGGGGAGCTGTTTTTT,CASSLVEVGELFF
-,TRBV5-1,TRBJ2-1,TRBD2,TGCGCCAGCAGCTTGGTTCTTAGCGGGTCGCCTCCACAGCAGTTCTTC,CASSLVLSGSPPQQFF
-,TRBV2,TRBJ2-1,TRBD2,TGTGCCAGCAGTGAACCGGCTAGCGGGAACCACAGCTCCTACAATGAGCAGTTCTTC,CASSEPASGNHSSYNEQFF
few,TRBV12-3/TRBV12-4,TRBJ1-5,-,TGTGCCAGCAGGACAGGCTTTAATCAGCCCCAGCATTTT,CASRTGFNQPQHF
few,TRBV6-2/TRBV6-3,TRBJ1-5,-,TGTGCCAGCGGCCAGGGTTCTTTCCAGCCCCAGCATTTT,CASGQGSFQPQHF
-,TRBV7-9,TRBJ1-1,-,TGTGCCAGCAGAAATGCACAGGGACGAGGGAACACTGAAGCTTTCTTT,CASRNAQGRGNTEAFF